Here is one T cell receptor beta chain with its context. As originally analysed: The assay estimated nucleated cells by amplifying reference gene primers. TCRdb's copy holds only in-frame clones and misses some; the assay was immunoSEQ multiplex PCR. The V and J calls and clone size are taken from that table; D and trimming were inferred from the DNA. The table includes 200,000 to 250,000 clones, roughly 80% detected once. The data were taken from a study of blood T cell repertoires in COVID-19. Study overall: Sites in the United States, Italy and Spain provided acute and convalescent COVID-19 samples. PBMCs, B-cell-depleted T cells, or T cells provided the cDNA or gDNA that made up the material.

This CDR3 has 15 amino acids. The germline V and J ends were trimmed by 0 bases and 1 base, with 10 bases remaining between them. CDR1 and CDR2 from the germline V gene are SGHRS and YFSETQ. The TCR comes from a man at least 80 years old with acute or convalescent COVID-19. Specimen: peripheral blood. This chain joins TRBV5-1 and TRBJ1-2; perhaps TRBD1 as D (5 bases). DNA for the CDR3: TGCGCCAGCAGCTTGGAGCCAGGGATTAACTATGGCTACACCTTC. This codes for CASSLEPGINYGYTF. Supplemented by reference TRBV5-1 and TRBJ1-2, the full variable domain reads KAGVTQTPRYLIKTRGQQVTLSCSPISGHRSVSWYQQTPGQGLQFLFEYFSETQRNKGNFPGRFSGRQFSNSRSEMNVSTLELGDSALYLCASSLEPGINYGYTFGSGTRLTVV.